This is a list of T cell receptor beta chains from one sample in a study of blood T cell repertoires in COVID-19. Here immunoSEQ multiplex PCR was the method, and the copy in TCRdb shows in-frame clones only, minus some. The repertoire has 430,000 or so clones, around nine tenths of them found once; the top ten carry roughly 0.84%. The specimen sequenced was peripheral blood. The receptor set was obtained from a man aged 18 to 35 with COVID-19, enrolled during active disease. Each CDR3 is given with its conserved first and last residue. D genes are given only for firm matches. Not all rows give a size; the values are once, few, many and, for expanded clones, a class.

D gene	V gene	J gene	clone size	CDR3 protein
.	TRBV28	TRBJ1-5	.	CASSQGLSQPQHF
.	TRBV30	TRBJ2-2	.	CAWSQGSTGELFF
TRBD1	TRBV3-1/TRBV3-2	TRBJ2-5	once	CASSQVATGQGQETQYF
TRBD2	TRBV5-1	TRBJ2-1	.	CASSQAGATYNEQFF
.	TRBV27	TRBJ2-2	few	CASSLSRERTGELFF
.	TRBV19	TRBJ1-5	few	CASSIGRVANQPQHF
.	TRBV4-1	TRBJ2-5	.	CASSPSRRTLQETQYF
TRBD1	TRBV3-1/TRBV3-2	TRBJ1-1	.	CASSGHRGRNTEAFF
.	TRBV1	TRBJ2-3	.	CTSSPWGEGRTDTQYF
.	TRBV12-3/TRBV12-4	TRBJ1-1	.	CASSFSLPLEAFF
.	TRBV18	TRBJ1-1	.	CASSSQGLGTEAFF
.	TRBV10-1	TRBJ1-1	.	CASSESTAGDEAFF
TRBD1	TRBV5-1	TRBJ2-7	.	CASSWTGQGTEQYF
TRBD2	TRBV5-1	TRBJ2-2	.	CASSLLAGKGTGELFF
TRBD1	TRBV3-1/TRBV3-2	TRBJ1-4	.	CASSQELVDRREKLFF
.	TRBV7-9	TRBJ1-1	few	CASSRQEMNTEAFF
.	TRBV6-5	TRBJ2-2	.	CASSYSGRGELFF
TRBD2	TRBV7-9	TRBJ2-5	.	CASSSRGGLVETQYF
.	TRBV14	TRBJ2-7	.	CASSRQIYEQYF
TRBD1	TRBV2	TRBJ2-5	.	CASAVDRGRWETQYF
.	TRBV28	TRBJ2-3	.	CARQKKRRSTDTQYF
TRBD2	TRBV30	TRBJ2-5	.	CALAGGSGETQYF
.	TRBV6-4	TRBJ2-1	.	CASSDGPYNEQFF
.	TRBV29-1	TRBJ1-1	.	CSALTPIYEAFF
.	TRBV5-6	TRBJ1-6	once	CASSLVSSVSGVDYSPLHF
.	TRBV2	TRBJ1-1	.	CASTLNTEAFF
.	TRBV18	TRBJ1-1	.	CASSLSETGTEAFF
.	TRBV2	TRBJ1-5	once	CASRAGEGVYQPQHF
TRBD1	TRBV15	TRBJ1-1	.	CATSSSLTGGTEAFF
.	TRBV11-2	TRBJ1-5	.	CASSLDRGGRGPQHF
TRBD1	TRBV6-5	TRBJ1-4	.	CASSPSGTGNEKLFF
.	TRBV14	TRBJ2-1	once	CASSPTVFRPKNNEQFF
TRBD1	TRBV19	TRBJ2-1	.	CASSIGGRGQRNEQFF
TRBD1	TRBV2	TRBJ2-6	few	CASSAIGGINGANVLTF
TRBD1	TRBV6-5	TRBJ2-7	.	CASGSPGTGRGEQYF
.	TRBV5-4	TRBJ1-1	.	CASSLRINTEAFF
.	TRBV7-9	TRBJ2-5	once	CASSSGLAEETQYF
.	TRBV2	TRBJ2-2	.	CASSEGSGDGTGELFF
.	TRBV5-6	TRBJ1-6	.	CASSLGGLENSPLHF
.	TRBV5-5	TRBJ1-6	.	CASSSDGSRPLHF
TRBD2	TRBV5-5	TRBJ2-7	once	CASSSGTSGTGNSYEQYF
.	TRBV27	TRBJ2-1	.	CASSLAGTGSSYNEQFF
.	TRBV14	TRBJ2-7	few	CASSQDYQGRNEQYF
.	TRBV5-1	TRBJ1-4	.	CASSSGAEGLKLFF
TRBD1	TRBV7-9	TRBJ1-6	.	CASSSGQGGASPLHF